This T cell receptor beta chain was documented in a study of T cells after yellow fever vaccination. TCRdb reanalysed the 5' RACE reads using MiXCR and keeps one entry per CDR3 protein. Of a few hundred thousand distinct CDR3 sequences listed, about 15% are singletons. Trimming cost V 0 bases and J 2 bases, with 9 bases left between them. Germline-derived CDR1 and CDR2 are SGHRS and YFSETQ. The CDR3 runs 15 residues. Ten or more counts support this clonotype. The sequence was obtained from a man aged 18 to 29 who received the YFV17D yellow fever vaccine. The rearrangement links TRBV5-1 to TRBJ1-5, with D possibly TRBD1 on 5 matching bases. The sequences come from PBMCs, collected 5 days after the first yellow fever vaccination. CDR3: CASSLGTSGNQPQHF. The CDR3 nucleotides are TGCGCCAGCAGCTTGGGGACATCAGGCAATCAGCCCCAGCATTTT.